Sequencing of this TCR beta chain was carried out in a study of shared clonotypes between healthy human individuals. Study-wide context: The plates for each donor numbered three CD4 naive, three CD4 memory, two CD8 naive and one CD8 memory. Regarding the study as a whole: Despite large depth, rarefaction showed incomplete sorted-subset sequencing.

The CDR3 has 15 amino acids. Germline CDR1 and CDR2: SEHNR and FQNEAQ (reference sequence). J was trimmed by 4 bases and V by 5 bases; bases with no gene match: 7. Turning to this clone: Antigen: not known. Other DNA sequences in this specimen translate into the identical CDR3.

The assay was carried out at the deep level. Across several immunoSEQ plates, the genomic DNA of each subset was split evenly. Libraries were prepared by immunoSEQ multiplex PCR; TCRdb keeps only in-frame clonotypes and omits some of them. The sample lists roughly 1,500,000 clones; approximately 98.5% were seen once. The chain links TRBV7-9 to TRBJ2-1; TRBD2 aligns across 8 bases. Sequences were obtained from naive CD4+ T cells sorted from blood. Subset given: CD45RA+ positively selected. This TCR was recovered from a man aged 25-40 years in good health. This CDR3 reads CASSLLAGAYNEQFF. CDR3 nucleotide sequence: TGTGCCAGCAGCCTTCTAGCGGGTGCGTACAATGAGCAGTTCTTC.